What follows are 29 T cell receptor beta chains derived from one specimen sequenced in a study of blood T cell repertoires in COVID-19. Method: immunoSEQ multiplex PCR; TCRdb's copy keeps in-frame clones and lacks some. The data contain about 98,000 clones, approximately 84% of them singletons. Sample: peripheral blood. Receptor source: an elderly woman with acute or convalescent COVID-19.

This clone was seen once. The CDR3 is CASSPPRVRRTF. CDR3 in DNA: TGTGCCAGCAGCCCTCCCCGGGTACGCAGAACCTTC. This chain connects TRBV7-9 to TRBJ1-2; D is uncertain. The CDR3 contains 12 residues. V was clipped by 5 bases and J by 14 bases, with 18 bases between them. Germline CDR1 is SEHNR and CDR2 is FQNEAQ (reference sequence).

This clone occurred a few times. The J gene is TRBJ1-4, the V gene TRBV5-5, with 8 bases identical to TRBD1. Germline V gene lookup returns CDR1 SGHKS and CDR2 YYEKEE (reference sequence). CDR3 length equals 15 residues. The V and J ends lost 2 bases and 7 bases, in that order; junction bases with no gene match: 7. CDR3 sequence: CASSFSGTGGEKLFF. The DNA of the CDR3 is TGTGCCAGCAGCTTCTCCGGGACAGGTGGTGAAAAACTGTTTTTT.

V is TRBV5-6 and J is TRBJ1-2; D ambiguous. The germline gives CDR1 SGHDT, CDR2 YYEEEE. The V gene lost 0 bases and the J gene lost 8 bases, with 5 bases spanning the gap. CDR3 length equals 11 residues. The CDR3 loop is CASSLGGGYTF. The CDR3 DNA follows: TGTGCCAGCAGCTTGGGCGGGGGCTACACCTTC.

The chain links TRBV5-4 to TRBJ2-5; TRBD2 aligns across 8 bases. CDR1 SGHNT and CDR2 YYREEE come from the germline V gene (reference sequence). CDR3 size: 16 residues. The V gene end was trimmed by 4 bases and the J gene end by 0 bases; junction bases not matched to a gene: 8. The CDR3 here is CASSPGGYGYQETQYF. The CDR3 coding sequence is TGTGCCAGCAGCCCGGGAGGGTACGGGTACCAAGAGACCCAGTACTTC.

The J gene is TRBJ2-1, the V gene TRBV7-2; tentative D call: TRBD2 (6 bases). Germline assignment: CDR1 SGHTA and CDR2 FQGNSA. The CDR3 totals 15 residues. V lost 0 bases, J lost 4 bases, and 10 bases lay in between. The CDR3 spells CASSLAFGGYNEQFF. The CDR3 DNA is TGTGCCAGCAGCTTAGCTTTCGGGGGATACAATGAGCAGTTCTTC. The complete variable domain, with remaining parts taken from reference TRBV7-2 and TRBJ2-1, reads GAGVSQSPSNKVTEKGKDVELRCDPISGHTALYWYRQSLGQGLEFLIYFQGNSAPDKSGLPSDRFSAERTGGSVSTLTIQRTQQEDSAVYLCASSLAFGGYNEQFFGPGTRLTVL.

The gene calls are TRBV19 and TRBJ1-5, with TRBD1 matching 7 bases. The ends lost 1 base at V and 4 bases at J; junction bases unmatched: 4. The CDR3 totals 15 residues. Germline V gene sequence: CDR1 LNHDA, CDR2 SQIVND (reference sequence). The CDR3 is CASSIVWDRNQPQHF. The DNA of the CDR3 is TGTGCCAGTAGTATAGTCTGGGACAGAAATCAGCCCCAGCATTTT.

The chain uses TRBV6-4 and TRBJ2-1; D is unclear. The germline V and J ends were trimmed by 3 bases and 0 bases, with 9 bases remaining between them. This CDR3 is 15 amino acids long. Germline V CDR1 and CDR2: MRHNA, SNTAGT. The CDR3 reads CASSEMWSSYNEQFF. Written as DNA, the CDR3 is TGTGCCAGCAGTGAAATGTGGAGCTCCTACAATGAGCAGTTCTTC.

V is TRBV24-1 and J is TRBJ1-1; no clear D gene. This CDR3 is 13 amino acids long. Trimming left V 4 bases short and J 4 bases short, with 9 bases between. Germline CDR1 KGHDR, CDR2 SFDVKD. The DNA for the CDR3 is TGTGCCACCAGTGACCTACGAAGCACTGAAGCTTTCTTT. Translating it yields CATSDLRSTEAFF.

In DNA form, the CDR3 reads TGTGCCACCAGTGACTATGGACAGGGGGTAAACACCGGGGAGCTGTTTTTT. Amino acid sequence: CATSDYGQGVNTGELFF. This sequence joins TRBV24-1 and TRBJ2-2; 10 bases are a match to TRBD1. After removal of 4 bases from V and 2 bases from J, the junction contained 6 bases not matched to a gene. Germline CDR1 reads KGHDR; CDR2 reads SFDVKD. The CDR3 is 17 amino acids.

V usage is TRBV19 and J usage is TRBJ1-1, with 8 nucleotides matching TRBD1. This CDR3 is 16 amino acids long. The V gene's germline CDR1 is LNHDA and CDR2 SQIVND (reference sequence). The V segment lost 6 bases and the J segment 0 bases; nucleotides outside the gene matches: 9. CDR3 coding DNA: TGTGCCAGTAGCCCCTGGACAGGGCGAATGAACACTGAAGCTTTCTTT. The encoded protein is CASSPWTGRMNTEAFF.

Only a few counts were recorded for this clone. The chain uses TRBV28 and TRBJ1-2; 7 bases line up with TRBD1. V shed 7 bases and J 1 base; nucleotides not matched to a gene: 6. Germline CDR1 is MDHEN and CDR2 is SYDVKM. The length of the CDR3 is 14 residues. CDR3 loop: CASIRGDSNYGYTF. The CDR3 bases are TGTGCCAGCATCCGAGGGGACAGTAACTATGGCTACACCTTC.

This clone was counted once. This sequence joins TRBV7-8 and TRBJ2-5; the D gene is possibly TRBD2 (6 bases). This CDR3 contains 15 residues. The V gene's germline CDR1 is SGHVS and CDR2 FQNEAQ. Trimming took off 5 bases at V and 0 bases at J, with 13 bases between the two ends. The CDR3 here is CASSPGAGNQETQYF. The CDR3 DNA reads as TGTGCCAGCAGCCCGGGCGCGGGGAACCAAGAGACCCAGTACTTC. Filled out from reference TRBV7-8 and TRBJ2-5, the complete variable domain reads GAGVSQSPRYKVAKRGQDVALRCDPISGHVSLFWYQQALGQGPEFLTYFQNEAQLDKSGLPSDRFFAERPEGSVSTLKIQRTQQEDSAVYLCASSPGAGNQETQYFGPGTRLLVL.

This clone was observed a handful of times. This chain links TRBV5-1 with TRBJ2-5, with a weak D call TRBD2 (6 bases). In germline, CDR1 is SGHRS, CDR2 YFSETQ. V lost 0 bases and J lost 5, with 14 bases in between. This CDR3 spans 15 amino acids. CDR3 loop: CASSLEGPGRETQYF. CDR3 bases: TGCGCCAGCAGCTTGGAGGGCCCTGGGAGGGAGACCCAGTACTTC.

J is TRBJ2-1 and V is TRBV5-4; maybe TRBD2 (6 bases). The CDR3 contains 13 residues. Germline CDR1 reads SGHNT; CDR2 reads YYREEE (reference sequence). The V end lost 0 bases, the J end lost 8 bases, and 9 bases lay between the germline ends. The CDR3 sequence: CASSLVGGHEQFF. CDR3 nucleotides: TGTGCCAGCAGCTTGGTGGGGGGACATGAGCAGTTCTTC.

The chain joins TRBV9 to TRBJ2-3, with 8 bases that match TRBD2. This CDR3 is built from 15 residues. V was pared by 3 bases and J by 4 bases, with 7 bases of the junction left unmatched. From germline, CDR1 is SGDLS and CDR2 YYNGEE. CDR3 protein: CASSENPGGADTQYF. The CDR3 DNA follows: TGTGCCAGCAGCGAGAATCCGGGGGGGGCAGATACGCAGTATTTT.

The chain employs TRBV15 and TRBJ1-6, with TRBD1 identical over 11 bases. This CDR3 is 17 amino acids long. The ends lost 5 bases at V and 0 bases at J; junction bases unmatched: 3. Germline V CDR1 and CDR2: LNHNV, YYDKDF (reference sequence). The CDR3 reads CATSGGTGGSYNSPLHF. CDR3 coding DNA: TGTGCCACCAGCGGCGGGACAGGGGGCTCCTATAATTCACCCCTCCACTTT.

The chain has TRBV6-4 and TRBJ2-3; TRBD1 is a possible D gene (5 bases). Germline loops: CDR1 MRHNA, CDR2 SNTAGT. The CDR3 spans 15 residues. With 4 bases removed from V and 9 bases from J, the gap between germline ends came to 20 bases. DNA for the CDR3: TGTGCCAGCAGTGTAGGGGCCCGTGGGGTGGAAACGCAGTATTTT. This translates into CASSVGARGVETQYF.

This chain connects TRBV7-9 to TRBJ1-6, with D uncertain. Germline lookup yields CDR1 SEHNR and CDR2 FQNEAQ (reference sequence). The CDR3 runs 14 residues. The V end lost 3 bases, the J end lost 5 bases, and 8 bases lay between the germline ends. CDR3 DNA sequence: TGTGCCAGCAGCTTCATCCAGGATAATTCACCCCTCCACTTT. This encodes CASSFIQDNSPLHF.

J is TRBJ2-2 and V is TRBV5-5; TRBD1 is a possible D gene (6 bases). Trimming cost V 2 bases and J 6 bases, with 26 bases left between them. CDR1 is SGHKS and CDR2 is YYEKEE in the germline V gene (reference sequence). The CDR3 runs to 19 residues. CDR3 DNA: TGTGCCAGCAGCTTCGCCCTAAATGGACAGCTTCTTGGGTCCGGGGAGCTGTTTTTT. This gives the protein CASSFALNGQLLGSGELFF.

As concerns this clone: The sample carries other DNA sequences with the same CDR3. This chain connects TRBV28 to TRBJ1-5; unclear D gene. Germline-derived CDR1 and CDR2 are MDHEN and SYDVKM. Trimming removed 6 bases from V and 4 bases from J, with 7 bases in between. CDR3 length equals 12 residues. The CDR3 sequence is CASSLLNQPQHF. CDR3 DNA sequence: TGTGCCAGCAGCCTACTAAATCAGCCCCAGCATTTT.

This clone was counted between two and nine times. This chain connects TRBV29-1 to TRBJ1-5; tentatively, D is TRBD1 (6 bases). The CDR3 extends over 13 amino acids. V gave up 6 bases and J gave up 9 bases, with 18 bases separating them. Germline CDR1 and CDR2: SQVTM and ANQGSEA. The CDR3 spells CSVSIGVGGPQHF. The CDR3 DNA reads TGCAGCGTCTCCATAGGGGTAGGGGGGCCCCAGCATTTT.

J is TRBJ2-5 and V is TRBV27, with D uncertain. There are 11 residues in the CDR3. CDR1 is MNHEY and CDR2 is SMNVEV in the germline V gene (reference sequence). The germline V and J ends were trimmed by 3 bases and 4 bases, with 3 bases remaining between them. This chain's CDR3 is CASSFRETQYF. CDR3 bases: TGTGCCAGCAGTTTTCGAGAGACCCAGTACTTC.

The genes are TRBV2 and TRBJ1-1; 7 nucleotides line up with TRBD1. Germline trimming cut 5 bases from V and 4 bases from J; bases unmatched to any gene: 4. Germline V gene lookup returns CDR1 SNHLY and CDR2 FYNNEI. The length of the CDR3 is 13 residues. This CDR3 is CASSSSGGTEAFF. The CDR3 DNA reads as TGTGCCAGCAGTTCCTCAGGGGGCACTGAAGCTTTCTTT.

V usage is TRBV18 and J usage is TRBJ2-5; D perhaps matches TRBD2 (6 bases). Trimming took 4 bases from V and 2 from J, leaving 14 bases between them. Per the germline V gene, CDR1 is KGHSH and CDR2 is LQKENI. The CDR3 extends over 15 amino acids. CDR3 loop: CASSQSYGGQETQYF. Here the CDR3 DNA reads TGTGCCAGCTCACAGAGCTACGGGGGTCAAGAGACCCAGTACTTC.

With regard to this clone: Compared with germline, one end of the junction differs, possibly owing to a read error. CDR3 bases: TGTGCCAGCAGCGTAGCTAACCGGCAACTAGTCTTT. Translating gives CASSVANRQLVF. V usage is TRBV9 and J usage is TRBJ1-1; D is ambiguous. The germline gives CDR1 SGDLS, CDR2 YYNGEE. This CDR3 region has 12 residues.

This clone was picked up one time. V gene TRBV7-2 combines with J gene TRBJ2-7, with D possibly TRBD1 on 5 matching bases. Germline CDR1 SGHTA, CDR2 FQGNSA. V lost 4 bases to trimming and J lost 3 bases, with 10 bases between them. The length of the CDR3 is 13 residues. CDR3 nucleotide sequence: TGTGCCAGCAGCTACCAAGACAGCTACGAGCAGTACTTC. Protein sequence: CASSYQDSYEQYF.

The chain couples TRBV19 to TRBJ2-5; 8 bases map to TRBD2. Germline V gene data show CDR1 as LNHDA and CDR2 as SQIVND (reference sequence). This CDR3 is built from 15 residues. After removal of 4 bases from V and 5 bases from J, the junction contained 9 bases not matched to a gene. The CDR3 reads CASSTSGGVGETQYF. CDR3 sequence (DNA): TGTGCCAGTAGTACCAGCGGGGGTGTCGGGGAGACCCAGTACTTC. Using reference TRBV19 and TRBJ2-5 for the parts outside the CDR3, the full variable domain is DGGITQSPKYLFRKEGQNVTLSCEQNLNHDAMYWYRQDPGQGLRLIYYSQIVNDFQKGDIAEGYSVSREKKESFPLTVTSAQKNPTAFYLCASSTSGGVGETQYFGPGTRLLVL.

The chain links TRBV30 to TRBJ1-5; tentatively, D is TRBD1 (6 bases). The V gene lost 0 bases and the J gene lost 3 bases, with 9 bases spanning the gap. The germline CDR1 and CDR2 sequences are GTSNPN and SVGIG (reference sequence). The CDR3 has 14 residues. The CDR3 sequence is CAWSVGTNNQPQHF. In nucleotides, the CDR3 is TGTGCCTGGAGTGTAGGGACAAACAATCAGCCCCAGCATTTT.

The genes are TRBV27 and TRBJ1-4, with TRBD1 identical over 7 bases. The junction had 8 bases not matched to a gene; V was cut back by 5 bases and J by 8 bases. The germline gives CDR1 MNHEY, CDR2 SMNVEV (reference sequence). This CDR3 region has 14 residues. CDR3 in DNA: TGTGCCAGCAGTCCGAGACAGGGCCGGGAAAAACTGTTTTTT. Its protein product is CASSPRQGREKLFF.